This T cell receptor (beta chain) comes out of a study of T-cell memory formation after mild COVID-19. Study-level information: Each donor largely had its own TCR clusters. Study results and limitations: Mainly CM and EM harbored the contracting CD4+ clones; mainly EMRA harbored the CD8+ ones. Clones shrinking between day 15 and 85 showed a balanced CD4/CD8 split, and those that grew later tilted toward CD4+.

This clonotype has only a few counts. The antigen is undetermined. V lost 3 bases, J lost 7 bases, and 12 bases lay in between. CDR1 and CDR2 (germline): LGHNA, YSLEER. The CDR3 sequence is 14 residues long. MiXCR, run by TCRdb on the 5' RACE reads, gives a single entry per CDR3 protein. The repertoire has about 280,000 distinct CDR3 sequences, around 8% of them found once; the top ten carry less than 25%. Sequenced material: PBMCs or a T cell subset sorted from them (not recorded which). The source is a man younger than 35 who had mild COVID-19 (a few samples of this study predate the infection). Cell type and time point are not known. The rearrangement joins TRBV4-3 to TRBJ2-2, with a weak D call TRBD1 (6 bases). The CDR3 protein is CASSQRTAGGELFF. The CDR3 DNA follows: TGCGCCAGCAGCCAGAGGACAGCAGGCGGGGAGCTGTTTTTT.